Only a few counts were recorded for the clone carrying this T cell receptor beta chain. Antigen: not known. This record belongs to a study of human T cells and chemical hapten exposure. Study context: Donors were sensitized with 2% DPC on the upper inner arm. Whole-study findings and limits: There were significantly more large CDR3 similarity clusters among expanded TCRs than among controls.

TCRdb re-called the RACE reads through MiXCR, storing one row per CDR3 protein. The table lists about 96,000 distinct CDR3 sequences, 9% to 9.5% of them singletons, with approximately 1.9% in the top ten. The V end was cut by 10 bases, the J end by 3 bases, with 21 bases between. CDR1 and CDR2 (germline): MDHEN, SYDVKM. The CDR3 has 15 residues. Time point described: patch test 2, 6 weeks after DPC sensitization. Documented treatment: therapeutic diphenylcyclopropenone sensitization with weekly scalp DPC. The chain joins TRBV28 to TRBJ2-5, with a tentative D call TRBD2 (6 bases). The sample in question was whole blood, obtained in connection with sensitization to the hapten diphenylcyclopropenone (DPC). This receptor was obtained from a woman between 40 and 50 years old with alopecia areata. Some clones in this sample may be carry-over from other donors' samples. The CDR3 sequence: CAIKSGVGFKETQYF. The CDR3 region has the DNA TGTGCCATCAAGTCGGGGGTTGGCTTTAAAGAGACCCAGTACTTC.